This T cell receptor beta chain was profiled in a study of shared clonotypes between healthy human individuals. This clone came up once. Some clones are missing from TCRdb's copy, which holds only in-frame ones; the method was immunoSEQ multiplex PCR. The sample records around 1.4 million clones, less than 99% being singletons. With V trimmed by 7 bases and J by 0 bases, 9 bases remained unmatched. Germline CDR1 is MDHEN and CDR2 is SYDVKM. This CDR3 is built from 16 residues. The chain uses TRBV28 and TRBJ1-1; 9 bases are shared with TRBD1. This receptor was obtained from a man in his thirties or forties in good health. Specimen: naive CD4+ T cells sorted from blood. The subset here: CD45RA+ positively selected. The CDR3 coding sequence is TGTGCCAGCACCATAGGAGGGACAGGGCTGAACACTGAAGCTTTCTTT. Residues: CASTIGGTGLNTEAFF. Looking up the rest from reference TRBV28 and TRBJ1-1 gives the full variable domain: DVKVTQSSRYLVKRTGEKVFLECVQDMDHENMFWYRQDPGLGLRLIYFSYDVKMKEKGDIPEGYSVSREKKERFSLILESASTNQTSMYLCASTIGGTGLNTEAFFGQGTRLTVV.